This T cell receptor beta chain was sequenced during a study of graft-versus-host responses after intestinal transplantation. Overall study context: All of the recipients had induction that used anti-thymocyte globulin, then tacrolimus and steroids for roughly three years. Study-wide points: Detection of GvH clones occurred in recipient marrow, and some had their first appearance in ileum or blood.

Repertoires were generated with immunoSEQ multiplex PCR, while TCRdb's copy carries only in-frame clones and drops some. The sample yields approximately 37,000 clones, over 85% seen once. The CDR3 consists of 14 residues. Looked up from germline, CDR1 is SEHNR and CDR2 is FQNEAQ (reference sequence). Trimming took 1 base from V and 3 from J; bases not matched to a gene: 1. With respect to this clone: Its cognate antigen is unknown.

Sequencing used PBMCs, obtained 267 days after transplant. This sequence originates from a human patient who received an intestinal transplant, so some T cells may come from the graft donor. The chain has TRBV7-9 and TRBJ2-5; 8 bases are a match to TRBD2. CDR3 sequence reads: CASSLVSGEETQYF. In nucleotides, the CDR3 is TGTGCCAGCAGCTTAGTTAGCGGGGAAGAGACCCAGTACTTC.